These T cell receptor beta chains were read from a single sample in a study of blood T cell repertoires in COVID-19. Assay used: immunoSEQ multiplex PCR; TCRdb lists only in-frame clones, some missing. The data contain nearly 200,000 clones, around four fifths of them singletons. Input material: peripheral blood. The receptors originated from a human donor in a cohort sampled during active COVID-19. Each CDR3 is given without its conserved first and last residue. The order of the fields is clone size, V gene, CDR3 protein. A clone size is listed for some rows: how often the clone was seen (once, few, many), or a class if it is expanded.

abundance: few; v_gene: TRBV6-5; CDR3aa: ASAIRTGSTGELF
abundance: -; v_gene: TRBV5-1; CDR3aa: ASSLAPGSYNEQF
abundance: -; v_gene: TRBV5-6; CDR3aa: ASSSAGTQY
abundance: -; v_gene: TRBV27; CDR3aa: ASSLTGVPHEQY
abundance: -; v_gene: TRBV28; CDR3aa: ASSTSGLNSEQY
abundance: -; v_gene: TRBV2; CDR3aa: ASGGSSYNEQF
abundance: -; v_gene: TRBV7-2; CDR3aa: ASSLDSSGANVLT
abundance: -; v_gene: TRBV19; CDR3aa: ASSSGGLGETQY
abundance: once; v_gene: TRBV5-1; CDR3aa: ASTLEGSYEQY
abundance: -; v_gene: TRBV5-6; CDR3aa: ASSLDALAAVNEQF
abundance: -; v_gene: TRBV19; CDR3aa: ASSKEVDSYNEQF
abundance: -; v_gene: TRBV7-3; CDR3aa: ASSLGHHNTGELF
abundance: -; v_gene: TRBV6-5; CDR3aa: ASILDRGHPY
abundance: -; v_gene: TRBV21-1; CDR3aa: ASSLAGQDNEQF